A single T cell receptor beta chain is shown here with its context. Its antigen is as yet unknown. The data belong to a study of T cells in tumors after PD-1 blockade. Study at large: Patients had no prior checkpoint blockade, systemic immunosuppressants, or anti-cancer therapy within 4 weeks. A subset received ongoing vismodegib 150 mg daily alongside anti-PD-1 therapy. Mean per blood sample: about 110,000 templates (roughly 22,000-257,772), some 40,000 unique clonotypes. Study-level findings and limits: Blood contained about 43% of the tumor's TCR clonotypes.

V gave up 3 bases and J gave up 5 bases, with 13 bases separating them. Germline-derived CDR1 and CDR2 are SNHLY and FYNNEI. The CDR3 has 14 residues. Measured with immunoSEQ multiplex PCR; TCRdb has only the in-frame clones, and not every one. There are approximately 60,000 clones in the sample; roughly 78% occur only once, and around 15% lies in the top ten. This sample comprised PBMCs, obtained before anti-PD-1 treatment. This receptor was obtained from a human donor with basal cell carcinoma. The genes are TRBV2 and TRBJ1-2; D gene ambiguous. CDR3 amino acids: CASSEQAYEYGYTF. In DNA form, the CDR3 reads TGTGCCAGCAGTGAGCAGGCGTATGAATATGGCTACACCTTC.